The clone carrying this T cell receptor beta chain was counted only a few times. Germline V gives CDR1 LNHDA, CDR2 SQIVND (reference sequence). The CDR3 is 15 amino acids. The ends were cut back, 2 bases at V and 1 base at J, with 6 bases in the middle. MiXCR, run by TCRdb on the RT-PCR reads, gives a single entry per CDR3 protein. The table includes around 700,000 distinct CDR3 sequences, 14% detected once. The V call is TRBV19, the J call TRBJ2-6; D is unresolved. Material: memory CD4+ T cells from blood. This receptor was identified in a female donor in good health, serving as a healthy control. The CDR3 nucleotides are TGTGCCAGTAGTATATACGGGTCTGGGGCCAACGTCCTGACTTTC. Protein product: CASSIYGSGANVLTF.